What follows is one T cell receptor beta chain and its context. The target antigen is unknown. This sample is part of a study of Ad26.COV2.S vaccination and SARS-CoV-2 variants. Study summary: Once, or twice with 56 days between doses, Ad26.COV2.S was given intramuscularly.

Study findings and constraints: Vaccinees displayed broader spike-specific TCR repertoires than placebo recipients. Vaccinees and placebo recipients showed similar non-spike TCR breadth.

Treatment described: approximately 18 received Ad26.COV2.S at low or high dose, single or two shots; about 5 received placebo; per-sample allocation not given. Sampling was performed 63 days after the first vaccine or placebo injection. The CDR3 is 14 residues long. Germline CDR1 reads ENHRY; CDR2 reads SYGVKD. V was clipped by 3 bases and J by 5 bases; unmatched bases: 3. Produced via immunoSEQ multiplex PCR; TCRdb's table is partial and in-frame only. The sample has around 340,000 clones; about 85% are singletons. The sequences come from peripheral blood, collected in a trial of Ad26.COV2.S vaccine versus placebo. The sequence derives from a person aged 18-65 years who received the Ad26.COV2.S COVID-19 vaccine or a placebo. The V and J genes are TRBV10-3 and TRBJ2-2; TRBD2 agrees at 7 bases. The CDR3 loop reads CAISDPGGTGELFF. Here the CDR3 DNA reads TGTGCCATCAGTGACCCGGGGGGTACCGGGGAGCTGTTTTTT.